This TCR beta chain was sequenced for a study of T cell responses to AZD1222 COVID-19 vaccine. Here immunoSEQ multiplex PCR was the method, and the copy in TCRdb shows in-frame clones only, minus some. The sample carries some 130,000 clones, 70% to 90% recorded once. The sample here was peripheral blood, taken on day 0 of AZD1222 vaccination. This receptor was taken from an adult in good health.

This CDR3 is CASDDVSSTDTQYF. The CDR3 nucleotides read TGCGCCAGCGACGATGTTTCTAGCACAGATACGCAGTATTTT. This chain links TRBV5-1 with TRBJ2-3; no definite D call. V was shortened by 7 bases and J by 0 bases, with 12 bases between the two germline ends. CDR3 size: 14 residues. CDR1 and CDR2 from the germline V gene are SGHRS and YFSETQ.